These 10 T cell receptor beta chains were sequenced from one sample in a study of Graves' ophthalmopathy and Graves' hyperthyroidism. From RNA, the CDR3 regions of TCR beta chains were amplified and sequenced. HTBI-primed first-round RT-PCR preceded second-round multiplex PCR. TCRdb independently ran MiXCR on the multiplex PCR reads; one entry per CDR3 protein. The sample holds around 40,000 distinct CDR3 sequences, over 40% seen once. The sample was peripheral blood. These receptors came from an adult man with Graves' ophthalmopathy.

The V and J genes are TRBV11-1 and TRBJ2-7; possibly TRBD1 for D (5 bases). Germline V gene lookup returns CDR1 SGHAT and CDR2 FQDESV (reference sequence). The CDR3 sequence is 15 residues long. V lost 8 bases and J lost 2, with 19 bases in between. In DNA, the CDR3 is TGTGCCAGCGCGGAAACAGGCCTGAGCGCCTACGAGCAGTACTTC. Translation: CASAETGLSAYEQYF. Using reference TRBV11-1 and TRBJ2-7 for the parts outside the CDR3, the full variable domain is EAEVAQSPRYKITEKSQAVAFWCDPISGHATLYWYRQILGQGPELLVQFQDESVVDDSQLPKDRFSAERLKGVDSTLKIQPAELGDSAMYLCASAETGLSAYEQYFGPGTRLTVT.

To note about this clonotype: At one of its ends the junction is not consistent with the germline gene, which may arise from a read error. The V and J genes are TRBV14 and TRBJ1-1, with a weak D call TRBD1 (5 bases). This CDR3 has 14 residues. Germline CDR1 is SGHDN and CDR2 is FVKESK. CDR3 DNA sequence: TGTGCTAGCAGCCAGTACAGGCAGAACACTGGAGCTTTCTTT. This encodes CASSQYRQNTGAFF.

The genes are TRBV6-5 and TRBJ1-1, with D tentatively TRBD1 (5 bases). This CDR3 is built from 14 residues. The V end was cut by 7 bases, the J end by 6 bases, with 18 bases between. Germline assignment: CDR1 MNHEY and CDR2 SVGAGI. CDR3 sequence (DNA): TGTGCCAGCACCCTACTGGGAGCGGGGGCTGAAGCTTTCTTT. This encodes CASTLLGAGAEAFF.

This rearrangement joins TRBV7-2 to TRBJ2-7; TRBD1 matches 7 bases. Germline V CDR1 and CDR2: SGHTA, FQGNSA. The CDR3 totals 15 residues. The trim removed 1 base at V and 1 base at J, leaving 4 bases unmatched. The CDR3 DNA is TGTGCCAGCAGCTTAGTCAGGACAGGATCCTACGAGCAGTACTTC. It codes for CASSLVRTGSYEQYF.

The rearrangement uses TRBV10-3 and TRBJ2-7; no reliable D call. V was trimmed by 2 bases and J by 0 bases, leaving 14 bases between them. The germline V gene has CDR1 ENHRY and CDR2 SYGVKD. CDR3 size: 16 residues. CDR3 protein: CAISEPQWGSSYEQYF. The CDR3 coding sequence is TGTGCCATCAGTGAGCCCCAGTGGGGAAGCTCCTACGAGCAGTACTTC.

This clonotype was seen repeatedly, ten times or more. This chain joins TRBV9 and TRBJ2-5; D gene ambiguous. This CDR3 is built from 13 residues. V dropped 4 bases and J dropped 7 bases, with 14 bases sitting between them. Germline V lookup: CDR1 SGDLS, CDR2 YYNGEE. The chain's CDR3 is CASSPRLRGTQYF. CDR3 DNA: TGTGCCAGCAGCCCCCGTCTTCGCGGGACCCAGTACTTC.

This clonotype was counted once. The chain couples TRBV28 to TRBJ1-2; 10 positions match TRBD1. There are 13 residues in the CDR3. Germline assignment: CDR1 MDHEN and CDR2 SYDVKM. Losses at the gene ends were 3 bases for V and 7 bases for J; bases not matched to a gene: 2. The CDR3 nucleotides are TGTGCCAGCAGTTTCGGACAGGGGGTTGGCTACACCTTC. Translating it yields CASSFGQGVGYTF.

This clonotype was picked up a small number of times. A much larger clone lies one base from this, so it may be a read error. CDR3 sequence: CASSFRGIAYEQYF. CDR3 coding DNA: TGTGCCAGCAGCTTCCGGGGAATCGCCTACGAGCAGTACTTC. The gene calls are TRBV5-4 and TRBJ2-7, with D perhaps TRBD2 (5 bases). The CDR3 covers 14 residues. Trimming removed 2 bases at V and 2 bases at J, with 11 bases between. The V gene's germline CDR1 is SGHNT and CDR2 YYREEE (reference sequence). Filled out from reference TRBV5-4 and TRBJ2-7, the complete variable domain reads ETGVTQSPTHLIKTRGQQVTLRCSSQSGHNTVSWYQQALGQGPQFIFQYYREEENGRGNFPPRFSGLQFPNYSSELNVNALELDDSALYLCASSFRGIAYEQYFGPGTRLTVT.

This clonotype was detected ten times or more. The chain is built from TRBV10-2 and TRBJ2-5; 9 positions agree with TRBD2. V lost 7 bases and J lost 3; bases outside the gene matches: 15. CDR1 and CDR2 (germline): WSHSY, SAAADI. The CDR3 is made up of 17 amino acids. Written as DNA, the CDR3 is TGCGCCAGCAAATTAGCGGCGGGGGGGCTGGCAAAAGAGACCCAGTACTTC. It codes for CASKLAAGGLAKETQYF.

Concerning this clonotype: Because it lacks the conserved phenylalanine or tryptophan at the end, this CDR3 is likely a read error. Because the CDR3's place on the DNA is in doubt, the DNA is left out and the CDR3 is given as listed by TCRdb. The chain couples TRBV7-9 to TRBJ1-1. From germline, CDR1 is SEHNR and CDR2 FQNEAQ (reference sequence). From its first to its last residue, the CDR3 has 12 amino acids. The CDR3 is CASSRTGPEASC.